This T cell receptor (beta chain) was sequenced in a study of regulatory T cells in long-lasting Graves disease. Study summary: Over 5 years on antithyroid drugs plus positive TSH receptor antibodies marked Graves' disease as persistent. Points from the study as a whole: Clonotypes that were public and shared totalled some 2,900 in persistent patients versus 966 in new patients. Repertoires from persistent disease leaned toward TRBV28, TRBJ1-2 and TRBJ2-5. Thyroid tissue was not sampled; only peripheral blood was.

CDR3 regions were amplified by Arm-PCR using iRepertoire HTBI primers to build TCR beta libraries. TCRdb used MiXCR to reprocess the multiplex PCR reads, holding one entry per CDR3 protein. Here the sample spans around 300,000 distinct CDR3 sequences, 22% being singletons. Ten or more counts support this clonotype. Its target is not known. Time point denoted: persistent/refractory GD, antithyroid drugs over 5 years with positive TRAb. RNA extracted from PBMCs served as the sequencing template. CDR3 length: 14 amino acids. Germline CDR1 is MDHEN and CDR2 is SYDVKM. Germline trimming cut 3 bases from V and 8 bases from J; bases unmatched to any gene: 8.

This clonotype was obtained from a female donor with Graves disease. The J gene is TRBJ1-2, the V gene TRBV28; 8 nucleotides agree with TRBD1. The source was peripheral blood mononuclear cells (PBMCs), collected when the disease was refractory, from a patient treated with antithyroid drugs. The CDR3 nucleotides read TGTGCCAGCAGTTTCGGTGCAGGGGGCCAGGGCTACACCTTC. Translation gives CASSFGAGGQGYTF.